A selection of T cell receptor beta chains follows, all from one sample in a study of beta chain features in type 1 diabetes. Data came from immunoSEQ multiplex PCR; TCRdb stores just in-frame clones and leaves some out. Of around 250,000 clones listed, around 22% are singletons. Sample: naive CD4+ T cells from blood. Every receptor here comes from a woman in her twenties or thirties with type 1 diabetes. The CDR3 runs from the conserved cysteine through the conserved F or W. The D gene is left open where the match is weak. Some rows have no size entry. The others give once, few or many, or a class for an expanded clone.

j_call	v_call	clone_size	d_call	cdr3_nt	cdr3_aa
TRBJ1-2	TRBV11-2	.	.	TGTGCCAGCAGCCGAGAGGGCGTGTATGGCTACACCTTC	CASSREGVYGYTF
TRBJ2-5	TRBV9	few	.	TGTGCCAGCAGCGTAACTAGCCTAATTGAAGAGACCCAGTACTTC	CASSVTSLIEETQYF
TRBJ1-2	TRBV18	.	.	TGTGCCAGCTCACCTCCGGGACTTGACGGCTACACCTTC	CASSPPGLDGYTF
TRBJ2-1	TRBV29-1	few	TRBD2	TGCAGCGCGGCCGGGACTATTCATGAGCAGTTCTTC	CSAAGTIHEQFF
TRBJ2-1	TRBV25-1	few	TRBD2	TGTGCCAGCAGTGAAAGCGGGAGGTCCAATGAGCAGTTCTTC	CASSESGRSNEQFF
TRBJ2-6	TRBV5-4	.	.	TGTGCCAGCAGCTTGGTGTCAGGCCCCTCTGGGGCCAACGTCCTGACTTTC	CASSLVSGPSGANVLTF
TRBJ2-7	TRBV10-3	.	TRBD2	TGTGCCATCAGTGACTGGACTAGCGGGATCGGCGAGCAGTACTTC	CAISDWTSGIGEQYF
TRBJ2-5	TRBV5-1	few	.	TGCGCCAGCAGCGATCAGGGTAACCAAGAGACCCAGTACTTC	CASSDQGNQETQYF
TRBJ2-7	TRBV27	.	.	TGTGCCAGCAGTTCCGGGCAGGGCCCCCACGAGCAGTACTTC	CASSSGQGPHEQYF
TRBJ2-3	TRBV7-2	.	TRBD2	TGTGCCAGCACCACGACTAGCGGGGGGATGGATACGCAGTATTTT	CASTTTSGGMDTQYF
TRBJ2-6	TRBV9	few	TRBD1	TGTGCCAGCAGCTTGCGACAGGGGGCTGGGGCCAACGTCCTGACTTTC	CASSLRQGAGANVLTF
TRBJ2-1	TRBV13	.	TRBD2	TGTGCCAGCAGCTCCCTAGGACTAGCGCGGTACAATGAGCAGTTCTTC	CASSSLGLARYNEQFF
TRBJ1-2	TRBV5-1	few	.	TGCGCCAGCAGCTTGACGGGTTCGGTCTATGGCTACACCTTC	CASSLTGSVYGYTF
TRBJ1-4	TRBV6-5	.	TRBD1	TGTGCCAGCAGTTTTGGGACAGCAAATGAAAAACTGTTTTTT	CASSFGTANEKLFF
TRBJ2-3	TRBV7-2	few	.	TGTGCCAGCAGCTTACCCCATAGCACAGATACGCAGTATTTT	CASSLPHSTDTQYF
TRBJ2-3	TRBV9	few	.	TGTGCCAGCCGGGGAGGAGATACGCAGTATTTT	CASRGGDTQYF